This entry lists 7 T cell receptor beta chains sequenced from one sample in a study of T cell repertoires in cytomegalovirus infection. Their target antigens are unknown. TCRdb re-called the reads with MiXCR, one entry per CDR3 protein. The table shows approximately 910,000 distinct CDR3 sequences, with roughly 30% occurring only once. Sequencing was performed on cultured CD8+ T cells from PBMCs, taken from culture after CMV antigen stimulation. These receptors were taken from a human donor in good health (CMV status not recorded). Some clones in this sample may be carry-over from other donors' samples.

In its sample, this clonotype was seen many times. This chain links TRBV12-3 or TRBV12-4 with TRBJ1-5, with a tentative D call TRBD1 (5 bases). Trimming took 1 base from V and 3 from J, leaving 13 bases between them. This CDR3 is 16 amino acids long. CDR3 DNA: TGTGCCAGCAGTTTAGATGGCGGTGGGGCCAATCAGCCCCAGCATTTT. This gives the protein CASSLDGGGANQPQHF.

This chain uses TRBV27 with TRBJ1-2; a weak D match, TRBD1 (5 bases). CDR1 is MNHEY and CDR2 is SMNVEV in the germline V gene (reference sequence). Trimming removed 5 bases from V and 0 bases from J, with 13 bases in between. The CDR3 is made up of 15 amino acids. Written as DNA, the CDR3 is TGTGCCAGCAGTCCTACGGGACTGACTAACTATGGCTACACCTTC. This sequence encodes CASSPTGLTNYGYTF.

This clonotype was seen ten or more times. CDR3: CATSRELGGKGNQPQHF. CDR3 DNA sequence: TGTGCCACCAGCAGAGAGCTCGGAGGGAAGGGCAATCAGCCCCAGCATTTT. This rearrangement joins TRBV15 to TRBJ1-5, with D uncertain. Germline V gives CDR1 LNHNV, CDR2 YYDKDF (reference sequence). Trimming removed 0 bases at V and 2 bases at J, with 14 bases between. The CDR3 consists of 17 residues.

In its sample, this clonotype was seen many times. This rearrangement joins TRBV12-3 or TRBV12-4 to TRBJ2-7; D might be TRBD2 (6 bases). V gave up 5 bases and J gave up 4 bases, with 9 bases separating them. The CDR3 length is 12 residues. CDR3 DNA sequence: TGTGCCAGCAGTCGGGGGAGGTACGAGCAGTACTTC. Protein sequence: CASSRGRYEQYF.

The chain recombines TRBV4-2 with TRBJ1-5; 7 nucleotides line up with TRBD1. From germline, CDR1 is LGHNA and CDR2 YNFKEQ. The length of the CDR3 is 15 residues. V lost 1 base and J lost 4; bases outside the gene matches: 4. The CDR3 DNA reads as TGTGCCAGCAGCCAAGGTAGGGACAGAAATCAGCCCCAGCATTTT. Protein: CASSQGRDRNQPQHF.

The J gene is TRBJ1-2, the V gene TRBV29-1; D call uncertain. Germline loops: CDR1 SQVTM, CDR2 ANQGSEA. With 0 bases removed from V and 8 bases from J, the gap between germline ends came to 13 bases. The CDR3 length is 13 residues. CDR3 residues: CSVEDRWVSGYTF. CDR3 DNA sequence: TGCAGCGTTGAAGACCGGTGGGTCTCGGGCTACACCTTC.

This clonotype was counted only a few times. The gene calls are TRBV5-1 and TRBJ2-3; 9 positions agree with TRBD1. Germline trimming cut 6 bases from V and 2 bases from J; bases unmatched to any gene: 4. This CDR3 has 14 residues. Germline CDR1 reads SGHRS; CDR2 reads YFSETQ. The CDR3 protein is CASTGQGTTDTQYF. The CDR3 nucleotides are TGCGCCAGCACCGGACAGGGGACCACAGATACGCAGTATTTT.